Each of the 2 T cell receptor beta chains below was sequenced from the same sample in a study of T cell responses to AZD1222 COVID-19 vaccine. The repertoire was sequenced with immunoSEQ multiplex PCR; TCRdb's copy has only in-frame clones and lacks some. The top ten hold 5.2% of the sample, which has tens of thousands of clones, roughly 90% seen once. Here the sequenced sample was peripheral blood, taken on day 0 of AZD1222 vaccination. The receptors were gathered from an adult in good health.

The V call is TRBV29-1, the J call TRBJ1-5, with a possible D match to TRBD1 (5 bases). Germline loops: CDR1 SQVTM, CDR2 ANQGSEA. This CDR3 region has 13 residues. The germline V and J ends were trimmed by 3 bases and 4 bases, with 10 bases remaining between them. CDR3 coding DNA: TGCAGCGTTGATTCGGGGCCAAATCAGCCCCAGCATTTT. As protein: CSVDSGPNQPQHF.

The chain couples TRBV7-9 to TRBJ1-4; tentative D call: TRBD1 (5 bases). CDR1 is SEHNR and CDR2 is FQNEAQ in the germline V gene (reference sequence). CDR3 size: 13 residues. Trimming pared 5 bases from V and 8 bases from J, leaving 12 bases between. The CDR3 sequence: CASSQGFLEKLFF. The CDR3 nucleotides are TGTGCCAGCAGCCAGGGTTTTTTGGAAAAACTGTTTTTT. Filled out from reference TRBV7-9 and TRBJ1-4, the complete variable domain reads DTGVSQNPRHKITKRGQNVTFRCDPISEHNRLYWYRQTLGQGPEFLTYFQNEAQLEKSRLLSDRFSAERPKGSFSTLEIQRTEQGDSAMYLCASSQGFLEKLFFGSGTQLSVL.